The present T cell receptor beta chain was sequenced within a study of tumor-infiltrating lymphocytes in primary liver carcinoma (dated by TCRdb to between 2016 and 2019). Context from the whole study: The five patients, three men and two women aged 30 to 69 years, had hepatocellular carcinoma (four) or combined HCC and intrahepatic cholangiocarcinoma (one). Tumors of the five patients were stage T1-T3 N0M0 with maximum diameters of roughly 4.2 to 11 cm. Roughly 3.5 to 8 million productive TCRbeta reads were obtained per sample, and no significant difference in read depth was found between tissue types. TCRbeta repertoire sequencing, expression microarrays and whole-exome sequencing were combined in the study across five regions of each liver tumor, with adjacent normal tissue and blood also included. A total of roughly 35 specimens from 5 patients, comprising about 25 tumor regions, 5 adjacent noncancerous liver tissues and 5 peripheral blood samples, were covered by TCRbeta repertoire sequencing. The 25 or so tumor region samples were profiled with Agilent mRNA microarrays so that TCRbeta repertoire diversity could be related to the local molecular phenotype. Technical replicate repertoires showed high reproducibility, with mean shared-clone rates roughly 0.87 and correlation coefficients above 0.95. Overall results and qualifications from the work: The study included only four or five patients, and the authors note findings should be validated in a larger study. Comparison of CD4+ and CD8+ T cell repertoires was precluded by the use of bulk unsorted samples. Only the TCR beta chain was sequenced, which likely underestimates true repertoire diversity because unpaired alpha chains were not captured. Only about 8-24% of top clones were present in all five regions of a tumor, suggesting spatial heterogeneity of tumor-infiltrating T cells. The top 250 clones accounted for a significantly greater share of the repertoire in tumors than in blood (p = 0.039). Repertoire overlap was higher between tumor regions (mean roughly 35%) than tumor-adjacent (around 17%) or tumor-blood (roughly 14%) pairs, consistent with antigen-driven expansion.

On this clonotype itself: It has no known antigen specificity. A much bigger clone sits one base away, suggesting this may be a read error.

CDR3 length: 16 amino acids, cysteine to phenylalanine. Only the CDR3 DNA is retained, 48 bases long and in frame from the first base. CDR1 and CDR2 (LGHNA, YNFKEQ) derive from the germline V gene. A constant-region primer and ProtoScript II reverse transcriptase were used to reverse-transcribe TCRbeta-specific cDNA from 500 ng total RNA. The TCRbeta libraries were prepared through three rounds of nested multiplex PCR following a slightly modified ARM-PCR procedure. Multiplex TRBV1-TRBV30 forward primers and a Cbeta reverse primer were used in the first two PCR rounds, each of which was run for around 10 cycles. A final 25-cycle PCR with Deep VentR polymerase added sample barcodes and Illumina adapters. Before sequencing, amplicons of 200-500 bp were purified from gel using a QIAquick gel extraction kit. TCRbeta amplicons were sequenced on an Illumina HiSeq 2500 with 250-bp paired-end reads. Processing in the source paper ran as follows. Quality trimming of reads was performed with Trimmomatic v0.33, and paired reads were merged with FLASH v1.2.11 so that full CDR3 sequences could be recovered. MiGEC v1.2.1b assigned V, D and J germline segments to the rearranged TCRbeta sequences. Clonotype statistics and Shannon-Wiener diversity indices were calculated with VDJtools v1.0.0. Except for diversity analysis, only the 250 most abundant clonotypes of each sample were used in subsequent analyses to reduce sampling bias. TCRdb cleaned the public reads at Q25 with fastp, built clones with MiXCR and kept in-frame beta chains. Every entry covers one CDR3 protein and lists the most common genes and DNA from its rows. The V and J calls shown here were made by TCRdb, not taken from the authors' results. The sample includes about 74,000 distinct CDR3 sequences, with 60% to 75% observed a single time. The top ten hold approximately 30% of the sample.

Without any cell sorting, total RNA and DNA were co-extracted from about 21-30 mg of bulk tissue using the AllPrep DNA/RNA mini kit. Between late 2015 and March 2016, several patients in China with histopathologically diagnosed primary liver carcinoma had their tumors surgically resected. At the time of sampling, the patients were treatment-naive and had chronic HBV infection. Five spatially separated regions were sampled from each tumor: the superior, inferior, left-lateral and right-lateral poles, plus the tumor centre. Histological examination found more than 75% viable tumor cells in every tumor sample. Fresh tumor and adjacent tissue pieces were bisected; one half was stored in RNAlater at -80°C, the other sent for histology.

The V gene is TRBV4-2 and the J gene is TRBJ2-5, with 8 middle bases fitting TRBD2. This sequence originates from a man aged 35-49 years with primary liver carcinoma and hepatitis B virus infection. Source material: liver tumor tissue from sampling region 4. According to the study, the label for this sample's cell subset or site signals: tumor region T4, right-lateral pole. The CDR3 reads as follows: CASSLDFTSGQEIQYF. The nucleotides read TGTGCCAGCAGCCTCGACTTTACTAGCGGCCAAGAGATCCAGTACTTC.